The source of this T cell receptor beta chain is a study of PD-1 blockade in mismatch repair-deficient tumors. This table comes from immunoSEQ multiplex PCR, and its TCRdb copy is limited to in-frame clones, with some not included. The repertoire holds some 97,000 clones, with 82% as singletons. The CDR3 is 16 residues long. V dropped 1 base and J dropped 3 bases, with 13 bases sitting between them. In germline, CDR1 is SGHAT, CDR2 FQNNGV. The chain recombines TRBV11-2 with TRBJ2-1, with D maybe TRBD2 (6 bases). Sequencing used peripheral blood, obtained about eight months after starting pembrolizumab. The receptor's source is an adult with mismatch repair-deficient cancer. CDR3: CASSLVGRGNYNEQFF. Written as DNA, the CDR3 is TGTGCCAGCAGCTTAGTTGGGCGGGGCAACTACAATGAGCAGTTCTTC.